The clone carrying this TCR beta chain was seen only a few times. The antigen is unknown. V dropped 5 bases and J dropped 6 bases, with 12 bases sitting between them. This CDR3 has 13 amino acids. The data stem from a study of response to subunit inactivated influenza vaccine. Study-wide results and caveats: Each seasonal flu vaccination may recruit only limited new T cells, authors suggested.

From the RT-PCR reads, TCRdb called clonotypes with MiXCR, one entry per CDR3 protein. The sample includes roughly 780,000 distinct CDR3 sequences, about 18% of them seen just once. The material sequenced was PBMCs from blood, taken around 5 days after vaccination. This TCR came from a man in his forties or fifties who received an inactivated influenza vaccine. V is TRBV12-3 or TRBV12-4 and J is TRBJ2-3, with D possibly being TRBD2 (7 bases). CDR3: CASSAAGADTQYF. The CDR3 bases are TGTGCCAGCAGTGCCGCGGGGGCGGATACGCAGTATTTT.